What follows are 22 T cell receptor beta chains derived from one specimen sequenced in a study of vaccination and CD4 T cells after COVID-19. Sequencing of DNA taken from cultured CD4+ T cells relied on the Oncomine TCR Beta short-read assay. Each CDR3 protein gets one entry after TCRdb re-called the PCR reads with MiXCR. This sample carries about 18,000 distinct CDR3 sequences, approximately 49% of them seen once, and the ten largest clones take around an eighth. The antigens for these receptors are not known. Documented treatment: approximately nine-day PBMC culture with coronavirus spike peptide pools or control peptides (ViraFEST assay). The specimen sequenced was CD4+ T cells from blood, cultured in vitro. These TCRs come from a human donor who had recovered from COVID-19.

J is TRBJ1-1 and V is TRBV25-1, with D unresolved. The V gene lost 1 base and the J gene lost 4 bases, with 13 bases spanning the gap. This CDR3 contains 15 residues. Per germline, CDR1 MGHDK and CDR2 SYGVNS. CDR3 nucleotides: TGTGCCAGCAGTGAATCCAGCCCTATGGGCACTGAAGCTTTCTTT. This gives the protein CASSESSPMGTEAFF.

The chain combines TRBV6-1 with TRBJ1-6; 7 bases map to TRBD1. CDR1 is MNHNS and CDR2 is SASEGT in the germline V gene. V was pared by 6 bases and J by 7 bases, with 6 bases of the junction left unmatched. The CDR3 consists of 14 residues. The CDR3: CASRTGPGNSPLHF. CDR3 nucleotides: TGTGCCAGCAGGACAGGGCCGGGGAATTCACCCCTCCACTTT.

The chain carries TRBV6-1 and TRBJ2-5, with 7 bases fitting TRBD2. The J segment lost 1 base and the V segment lost 8 bases, leaving 10 bases of the junction unmatched. The CDR3 has 15 amino acids. Germline V gene data show CDR1 as MNHNS and CDR2 as SASEGT. In DNA form, the CDR3 reads TGTGCCAGCTCCATCGGGGGGTGGGGCCAAGAGACCCAGTACTTC. This translates into CASSIGGWGQETQYF.

The chain employs TRBV20-1 and TRBJ2-3; 7 nucleotides agree with TRBD1. Germline CDR1 is DFQATT and CDR2 is SNEGSKA (reference sequence). The length of the CDR3 is 15 residues. With 1 base clipped from V and 5 bases from J, the junction kept 9 bases outside the gene matches. Written as DNA, the CDR3 is TGCAGTGCTAGAGCCTCCGGGACAGTAGGAGATACGCAGTATTTT. Translating it yields CSARASGTVGDTQYF.

The gene calls are TRBV6-2 or TRBV6-3 and TRBJ2-1; 8 positions match TRBD2. In germline, CDR1 is MNHEY, CDR2 SVGEGT. The V segment lost 5 bases and the J segment 2 bases; nucleotides outside the gene matches: 5. This CDR3 contains 15 residues. The CDR3 coding sequence is TGTGCCAGCAGTGGTAGCGGGGTGGCCTACAATGAGCAGTTCTTC. It yields the protein CASSGSGVAYNEQFF.

This chain connects TRBV11-2 to TRBJ2-7; the D is unclear. Trimming removed 4 bases at V and 12 bases at J, with 16 bases between. The CDR3 is made up of 12 amino acids. CDR1 is SGHAT and CDR2 is FQNNGV in the germline V gene. This CDR3 reads CASSSAGWFLYF. The CDR3 DNA reads as TGTGCCAGCAGCTCGGCCGGGTGGTTTCTGTACTTC.

The chain uses TRBV20-1 and TRBJ1-6; 10 bases line up with TRBD1. Germline V gene lookup returns CDR1 DFQATT and CDR2 SNEGSKA (reference sequence). This CDR3 contains 13 residues. The trim removed 5 bases at V and 7 bases at J, leaving 2 bases unmatched. CDR3 DNA: TGCAGTGCTTGGACAGGGGGAAATTCACCCCTCCACTTT. Residues: CSAWTGGNSPLHF.

This clonotype rates as medium-sized. The chain combines TRBV27 with TRBJ1-2; 7 bases agree with TRBD1. Germline V gene sequence: CDR1 MNHEY, CDR2 SMNVEV (reference sequence). The CDR3 has 14 amino acids. The junction had 6 bases not matched to a gene; V was cut back by 5 bases and J by 3 bases. CDR3 DNA sequence: TGTGCCAGCAGTCCACTTGACAGGGACTATGGCTACACCTTC. Its protein is CASSPLDRDYGYTF.

CDR3 sequence (DNA): TGTGCCAGCAGCTACCGGGACAGGGAGACCTACGAGCAGTACTTC. Its protein product is CASSYRDRETYEQYF. The J gene is TRBJ2-7, the V gene TRBV28; 9 bases are a match to TRBD1. The CDR3 consists of 15 residues. V shed 6 bases and J 2 bases; nucleotides not matched to a gene: 8. CDR1 is MDHEN and CDR2 is SYDVKM in the germline V gene.

The J gene is TRBJ1-6, the V gene TRBV7-9; 9 bases match TRBD1. The CDR3 consists of 18 residues. V gave up 3 bases and J gave up 0 bases; unmatched junction bases: 6. The germline V gene encodes CDR1 SEHNR and CDR2 FQNEAQ (reference sequence). This CDR3 reads CASSFGTGRSSYNSPLHF. CDR3 bases: TGTGCCAGCAGCTTCGGGACAGGGCGCAGCTCCTATAATTCACCCCTCCACTTT.

This clonotype was recorded a few times. V is TRBV28 and J is TRBJ1-5; D is perhaps TRBD1 (5 bases). CDR3 size: 16 residues. Germline CDR1 is MDHEN and CDR2 is SYDVKM. The V and J ends lost 1 base and 0 bases respectively, with 10 bases between them. CDR3 in amino acids: CASSLSGTVSNQPQHF. For the CDR3, the DNA is TGTGCCAGCAGTTTATCCGGGACGGTTAGCAATCAGCCCCAGCATTTT.

This clonotype turned up a few times. The chain is built from TRBV10-3 and TRBJ2-7; 14 bases fit TRBD2. After removal of 6 bases from V and 0 bases from J, the junction contained 7 bases not matched to a gene. The CDR3 totals 17 residues. The V gene's germline CDR1 is ENHRY and CDR2 SYGVKD. CDR3 amino acids: CAISPGLAGETSYEQYF. The CDR3 DNA reads as TGTGCCATCAGCCCGGGACTAGCGGGGGAAACCTCCTACGAGCAGTACTTC.

This clonotype was observed a handful of times. The J gene is TRBJ2-3, the V gene TRBV7-9; D unclear. V shed 3 bases and J shed 0 bases, with 7 bases lying between them. This CDR3 has 14 residues. CDR1 is SEHNR and CDR2 is FQNEAQ in the germline V gene (reference sequence). The CDR3 DNA reads TGTGCCAGCAGCTTTTCCGGGAGCACAGATACGCAGTATTTT. Translation: CASSFSGSTDTQYF. Combining the CDR3 with reference TRBV7-9 and TRBJ2-3 gives the whole variable domain DTGVSQNPRHKITKRGQNVTFRCDPISEHNRLYWYRQTLGQGPEFLTYFQNEAQLEKSRLLSDRFSAERPKGSFSTLEIQRTEQGDSAMYLCASSFSGSTDTQYFGPGTRLTVL.

This clonotype has only a few counts. The genes are TRBV20-1 and TRBJ1-2, with D possibly TRBD1 on 5 matching bases. Between the trimmed V and J ends, which lost 3 bases and 0 bases, there was a span of 14 bases. Germline V CDR1 and CDR2: DFQATT, SNEGSKA (reference sequence). This CDR3 is 15 amino acids long. CDR3: CSASGGRSANYGYTF. The CDR3 region has the DNA TGCAGTGCTAGCGGGGGTCGCAGCGCTAACTATGGCTACACCTTC.

This clonotype appeared a few times. DNA for the CDR3: TGCGCCAGCAGGGGGACACCTCCTAACTATGGCTACACCTTC. Translated, it gives CASRGTPPNYGYTF. The chain combines TRBV10-1 with TRBJ1-2; TRBD1 is a possible D gene (6 bases). From germline, CDR1 is WNHNN and CDR2 SYGVQD (reference sequence). The CDR3 has 14 amino acids. The V gene lost 6 bases and the J gene lost 0 bases, with 11 bases spanning the gap.

The J gene is TRBJ2-7, the V gene TRBV30; D gene unclear. The germline gives CDR1 GTSNPN, CDR2 SVGIG (reference sequence). With 4 bases removed from V and 1 base from J, the gap between germline ends came to 5 bases. The CDR3 extends over 11 amino acids. CDR3 sequence reads: CAWTDSYEQYF. The CDR3 DNA sequence: TGTGCCTGGACGGATTCCTACGAGCAGTACTTC.

The CDR3 here is CASSRLPSDTQYF. CDR3 nucleotides: TGCGCCAGCAGTAGACTACCATCAGATACGCAGTATTTT. The V call is TRBV10-1, the J call TRBJ2-3; TRBD2 might be the D (5 bases). CDR1 is WNHNN, CDR2 SYGVQD, per germline (reference sequence). This CDR3 region has 13 residues. V shed 5 bases and J shed 4 bases, with 10 bases lying between them.

This clonotype was seen only once. The chain employs TRBV6-4 and TRBJ1-2; 7 bases fit TRBD1. The V gene's germline CDR1 is MRHNA and CDR2 SNTAGT. V lost 2 bases, J lost 7 bases, and 4 bases stayed unmatched. The CDR3 consists of 13 residues. The CDR3 loop reads CASSDDREGGYTF. Here the CDR3 DNA reads TGTGCCAGCAGTGACGACAGGGAAGGTGGCTACACCTTC.

The chain recombines TRBV10-3 with TRBJ1-1; D gene unclear. This CDR3 has 12 residues. The ends were cut back, 0 bases at V and 6 bases at J, with 5 bases in the middle. Germline V gives CDR1 ENHRY, CDR2 SYGVKD. The CDR3 spells CAISESVAEAFF. In DNA, the CDR3 is TGTGCCATCAGTGAGTCTGTAGCTGAAGCTTTCTTT.

This chain links TRBV6-1 with TRBJ1-1; 7 bases agree with TRBD1. With 3 bases clipped from V and 5 bases from J, the junction kept 6 bases outside the gene matches. The CDR3 spans 14 residues. The germline V gene has CDR1 MNHNS and CDR2 SASEGT. CDR3 amino acids: CASSEKGARTEAFF. CDR3 bases: TGTGCCAGCAGTGAGAAGGGGGCGCGAACTGAAGCTTTCTTT.

This chain connects TRBV19 to TRBJ2-5; 7 bases align to TRBD1. Trimming removed 4 bases from V and 4 bases from J; junction bases left unmatched: 3. This CDR3 is built from 13 residues. CDR1 is LNHDA, CDR2 SQIVND, per germline (reference sequence). CDR3 in amino acids: CASSSDRVETQYF. CDR3 in DNA: TGTGCCAGTAGTAGCGACAGGGTAGAGACCCAGTACTTC.

CDR3 in DNA: TGTGCCAGCAGCTTAGCGCCGGGGCGCTCTGGAAACACCATATATTTT. As protein: CASSLAPGRSGNTIYF. The J gene is TRBJ1-3, the V gene TRBV7-2, with D maybe TRBD1 (5 bases). CDR1 is SGHTA, CDR2 FQGNSA, per germline. Between the trimmed V and J ends, which lost 0 bases and 0 bases, there was a span of 9 bases. The CDR3 has 16 amino acids. Full variable domain (remainder filled in from reference TRBV7-2 and TRBJ1-3): GAGVSQSPSNKVTEKGKDVELRCDPISGHTALYWYRQSLGQGLEFLIYFQGNSAPDKSGLPSDRFSAERTGGSVSTLTIQRTQQEDSAVYLCASSLAPGRSGNTIYFGEGSWLTVV.